The 26 T cell receptor beta chains below were found in one sample sequenced in a study of blood T cell repertoires in COVID-19. The method was immunoSEQ multiplex PCR; TCRdb's version includes in-frame clones alone and lacks a portion of them. The sample contains a few hundred thousand clones, 80% to 90% of which appear only once. The sequencing input was PBMCs or T cells enriched from blood (not recorded which). The receptors shown here come from a young man who had recovered from COVID-19.

The chain couples TRBV5-1 to TRBJ1-4; D is uncertain. V dropped 0 bases and J dropped 4 bases, with 7 bases sitting between them. The CDR3 has 14 residues. Germline V gene data show CDR1 as SGHRS and CDR2 as YFSETQ. This CDR3 is CASSLGLNNEKLFF. The DNA of the CDR3 is TGCGCCAGCAGCTTGGGGCTGAATAATGAAAAACTGTTTTTT.

This clone was counted only a few times. The J gene is TRBJ2-7, the V gene TRBV6-5, with 8 bases matching TRBD1. The CDR3 runs to 13 residues. The trim removed 9 bases at V and 2 bases at J, leaving 6 bases unmatched. Germline-derived CDR1 and CDR2 are MNHEY and SVGAGI. The CDR3 reads CASNPGQAYEQYF. CDR3 nucleotide sequence: TGTGCCAGTAACCCGGGACAGGCCTACGAGCAGTACTTC.

This clone was counted a single time. The chain employs TRBV29-1 and TRBJ2-4; D might be TRBD1 (6 bases). The CDR3 sequence is 13 residues long. CDR1 is SQVTM, CDR2 ANQGSEA, per germline. Trimming cost V 4 bases and J 0 bases, with 7 bases left between them. The CDR3 reads CSVGGGAKNIQYF. CDR3 bases: TGCAGCGTTGGAGGGGGAGCCAAAAACATTCAGTACTTC.

This clone was detected once. One end of the junction is discordant with germline, which a read error may explain. This chain connects TRBV7-2 to TRBJ2-7, with a weak D call TRBD1 (5 bases). This CDR3 has 14 amino acids. Germline V gives CDR1 SGHTA, CDR2 FQGNSA. The CDR3 reads CASSFLSPQGDLDF. CDR3 coding DNA: TGTGCCAGCAGCTTTCTTTCGCCGCAGGGTGACTTGGACTTC.

This chain links TRBV18 with TRBJ1-6; 7 nucleotides line up with TRBD1. CDR1 and CDR2 from the germline V gene are KGHSH and LQKENI. V gave up 6 bases and J gave up 10 bases; unmatched junction bases: 9. The CDR3 is 14 amino acids. The CDR3 loop reads CASSPTGVASPLHF. The CDR3 DNA reads TGTGCCAGCTCCCCAACAGGGGTCGCCTCACCCCTCCACTTT.

The table lists this clone with a count of one. CDR3 nucleotides: TGTGCCAGCAGCGGTGGAGCGGGGGGGCGGGCAGATACGCAGTATTTT. Its protein is CASSGGAGGRADTQYF. V and J are TRBV5-4 and TRBJ2-3, with TRBD2 identical over 10 bases. CDR3 length equals 16 residues. V was pared by 4 bases and J by 4 bases, with 9 bases of the junction left unmatched. Germline V gene data show CDR1 as SGHNT and CDR2 as YYREEE (reference sequence).

The chain links TRBV15 to TRBJ1-1, with TRBD1 matching over 7 bases. Germline lookup yields CDR1 LNHNV and CDR2 YYDKDF (reference sequence). The CDR3 loop spans 14 amino acids. The J segment lost 4 bases and the V segment lost 3 bases, leaving 5 bases of the junction unmatched. Here the CDR3 DNA reads TGTGCCACCAGCAGCGAGGGGGCGAGCACTGAAGCTTTCTTT. This gives the protein CATSSEGASTEAFF.

The chain combines TRBV7-2 with TRBJ2-5; a weak D match, TRBD2 (5 bases). The CDR3 extends over 16 amino acids. Germline CDR1 reads SGHTA; CDR2 reads FQGNSA. V was clipped by 2 bases and J by 5 bases, with 18 bases between them. In nucleotides, the CDR3 is TGTGCCAGCAGCTTATCGCTAGTCTCGGACTGGGAGACCCAGTACTTC. Amino acid sequence: CASSLSLVSDWETQYF.

This chain joins TRBV11-2 and TRBJ2-2, with 9 bases matching TRBD1. The CDR3 length is 19 residues. Germline V CDR1 and CDR2: SGHAT, FQNNGV. The V and J ends lost 5 bases and 5 bases, in that order; junction bases with no gene match: 18. CDR3 in DNA: TGTGCCAGCAGCACTCTCCCGAACGGTACAGGGGGCCGAACCGGGGAGCTGTTTTTT. It encodes CASSTLPNGTGGRTGELFF.

This chain connects TRBV5-1 to TRBJ1-3; the D gene is possibly TRBD1 (5 bases). The germline CDR1 and CDR2 sequences are SGHRS and YFSETQ. The V end lost 4 bases, the J end lost 3 bases, and 14 bases lay between the germline ends. The CDR3 covers 15 residues. The CDR3 loop is CASSPRENGGNTIYF. The CDR3 DNA follows: TGCGCCAGCAGCCCCAGGGAAAACGGTGGAAACACCATATATTTT.

The table lists this clone with a few counts. The chain couples TRBV7-2 to TRBJ2-7; 11 bases match TRBD2. CDR3 length: 14 amino acids. Germline CDR1 SGHTA, CDR2 FQGNSA. The V gene end was trimmed by 6 bases and the J gene end by 0 bases; junction bases not matched to a gene: 1. CDR3 DNA sequence: TGTGCCAGCAGACTAGCGGGGGCCTCCTACGAGCAGTACTTC. It yields the protein CASRLAGASYEQYF.

This clone was observed once. The V call is TRBV15, the J call TRBJ2-1; D call uncertain. CDR1 is LNHNV, CDR2 YYDKDF, per germline (reference sequence). V was trimmed by 3 bases and J by 5 bases, leaving 14 bases between them. The CDR3 runs to 15 residues. CDR3 sequence reads: CATSSQTQTHNEQFF. The CDR3 bases are TGTGCCACCAGCAGCCAAACCCAGACTCACAATGAGCAGTTCTTC.

This chain uses TRBV29-1 with TRBJ1-5; TRBD1 is a possible D gene (5 bases). The CDR3 runs to 13 residues. V was clipped by 4 bases and J by 4 bases, with 11 bases between them. Germline lookup yields CDR1 SQVTM and CDR2 ANQGSEA. The CDR3 DNA follows: TGCAGCGTTGCGGGGGTTCGTAATCAGCCCCAGCATTTT. Translated: CSVAGVRNQPQHF. Full variable domain (missing parts from reference TRBV29-1 and TRBJ1-5): SAVISQKPSRDICQRGTSLTIQCQVDSQVTMMFWYRQQPGQSLTLIATANQGSEATYESGFVIDKFPISRPNLTFSTLTVSNMSPEDSSIYLCSVAGVRNQPQHFGDGTRLSIL.

This chain uses TRBV3-1 (or the pseudogene TRBV3-2) with TRBJ1-2; 7 bases fit TRBD1. V lost 4 bases, J lost 8 bases, and 16 bases stayed unmatched. The CDR3 spans 16 residues. Germline V gene lookup returns CDR1 LGHDT and CDR2 YNNKEL (reference sequence). The CDR3 protein is CASSLTWDSGILGYTF. CDR3 sequence (DNA): TGTGCCAGCAGCCTTACTTGGGACAGTGGAATTCTAGGCTACACCTTC.

The chain joins TRBV15 to TRBJ2-7; TRBD1 is a possible D gene (6 bases). Germline V CDR1 and CDR2: LNHNV, YYDKDF (reference sequence). Trimming pared 0 bases from V and 4 bases from J, leaving 10 bases between. The CDR3 runs to 14 residues. The CDR3 region has the DNA TGTGCCACCAGCAGAGATACAGGGAGATACGAGCAGTACTTC. This translates into CATSRDTGRYEQYF.

The chain joins TRBV27 to TRBJ1-2; 8 nucleotides match TRBD1. V lost 5 bases and J lost 3; bases outside the gene matches: 8. This CDR3 comprises 15 residues. Germline-derived CDR1 and CDR2 are MNHEY and SMNVEV (reference sequence). In DNA form, the CDR3 reads TGTGCCAGCAGTAACCAGGGGGCGCTGGACTATGGCTACACCTTC. It encodes CASSNQGALDYGYTF.

The V call is TRBV19, the J call TRBJ2-2; 10 bases agree with TRBD2. The CDR3 extends over 18 amino acids. Germline-derived CDR1 and CDR2 are LNHDA and SQIVND (reference sequence). The trim removed 6 bases at V and 6 bases at J, leaving 16 bases unmatched. Written as DNA, the CDR3 is TGTGCCAGTAGCCTCTATGGGGTTCTAGCGGGGGTCCCCGGGGAGCTGTTTTTT. This encodes CASSLYGVLAGVPGELFF.

The chain has TRBV19 and TRBJ2-7, with 8 bases aligning to TRBD2. After removal of 3 bases from V and 0 bases from J, the junction contained 4 bases not matched to a gene. CDR1 is LNHDA and CDR2 is SQIVND in the germline V gene (reference sequence). The CDR3 length is 15 residues. The CDR3 coding sequence is TGTGCCAGTAGTATTCTAGCGGGTTACTCCTACGAGCAGTACTTC. Translating gives CASSILAGYSYEQYF.

The chain carries TRBV7-6 and TRBJ2-1; TRBD2 might be the D (5 bases). CDR3 length: 18 amino acids. Per the germline V gene, CDR1 is SGHVS and CDR2 is FNYEAQ. Trimming left V 0 bases short and J 5 bases short, with 20 bases between. The CDR3 here is CASSLAEGTSGENNEQFF. The CDR3 DNA reads TGTGCCAGCAGCTTAGCGGAAGGCACGTCCGGGGAGAACAATGAGCAGTTCTTC.

V is TRBV7-9 and J is TRBJ1-4; TRBD1 matches 7 bases. Germline V gene sequence: CDR1 SEHNR, CDR2 FQNEAQ (reference sequence). CDR3 size: 14 residues. Losses at the gene ends were 5 bases for V and 11 bases for J; bases not matched to a gene: 11. CDR3 sequence reads: CASSPVEGAPKLFF. The DNA for the CDR3 is TGTGCCAGCAGCCCTGTGGAGGGGGCGCCTAAACTGTTTTTT.

The rearrangement links TRBV28 to TRBJ2-1; TRBD2 matches 9 bases. V was pared by 7 bases and J by 5 bases, with 12 bases of the junction left unmatched. The CDR3 loop spans 16 amino acids. Germline V gene sequence: CDR1 MDHEN, CDR2 SYDVKM. The DNA of the CDR3 is TGTGCCAGCAACGAGAGCGGGAGGAGCTCTAACAATGAGCAGTTCTTC. Protein sequence: CASNESGRSSNNEQFF.

The J gene is TRBJ2-1, the V gene TRBV2; D gene uncertain. Trimming cost V 4 bases and J 6 bases, with 7 bases left between them. Germline CDR1 is SNHLY and CDR2 is FYNNEI. This CDR3 spans 12 amino acids. CDR3 DNA: TGTGCCAGCAGTGGTACTATCAATGAGCAGTTCTTC. It encodes CASSGTINEQFF.

This clone has a handful of counts. V is TRBV2 and J is TRBJ2-1; the match to TRBD1 covers 8 bases. Germline assignment: CDR1 SNHLY and CDR2 FYNNEI. V shed 5 bases, J shed 0 bases, and the junction held 12 bases outside the gene matches. This CDR3 spans 18 amino acids. CDR3 amino acids: CASSRDRTLLSSYNEQFF. CDR3 coding DNA: TGTGCCAGCAGTCGGGACAGGACACTATTGAGCTCCTACAATGAGCAGTTCTTC.

The chain links TRBV2 to TRBJ2-2; 11 nucleotides match TRBD2. V dropped 7 bases and J dropped 1; count of bases not matched to a gene: 2. The germline CDR1 and CDR2 sequences are SNHLY and FYNNEI. The CDR3 consists of 15 residues. CDR3 DNA sequence: TGTGCCAGCATTGGGACTAGCGGGAACACCGGGGAGCTGTTTTTT. Encoded protein: CASIGTSGNTGELFF.

The chain employs TRBV4-2 and TRBJ2-3; a possible D gene is TRBD2 (7 bases). Germline loops: CDR1 LGHNA, CDR2 YNFKEQ. Trimming left V 3 bases short and J 4 bases short, with 20 bases between. The CDR3 spans 17 residues. CDR3 loop: CASSHSGQGGGPDTQYF. CDR3 sequence (DNA): TGTGCCAGCAGCCATAGCGGGCAGGGTGGGGGGCCAGATACGCAGTATTTT.

J is TRBJ1-2 and V is TRBV29-1; TRBD1 is a possible D gene (6 bases). V lost 2 bases, J lost 1 base, and 11 bases lay in between. This CDR3 has 14 residues. CDR1 and CDR2 (germline): SQVTM, ANQGSEA. CDR3 protein: CSVETPGDNYGYTF. CDR3 nucleotides: TGCAGCGTTGAAACGCCAGGGGATAACTATGGCTACACCTTC.